This T cell receptor (beta chain) stems from a study of graft-versus-host responses after intestinal transplantation. For the study at large: Transplantation in recipients was multivisceral, liver-intestinal, or isolated intestinal. Anti-thymocyte globulin induction preceded around 3 years of tacrolimus and steroid maintenance in all recipients. Findings of the study overall: The study found high graft-versus-host to host-versus-graft clonal ratios in allografts of patients with graft-donor T cell macrochimerism. GvH clones were identified in recipient marrow, with some first appearing in ileum or blood.

Regarding this clone: What it recognizes is unknown.

Repertoires were generated with immunoSEQ multiplex PCR, while TCRdb's copy carries only in-frame clones and drops some. The top ten hold roughly 2.6% of the sample, which has tens of thousands of clones, 89% seen once. The V gene's germline CDR1 is ENHRY and CDR2 SYGVKD. The V end lost 2 bases, the J end lost 7 bases, and 11 bases lay between the germline ends. This CDR3 is built from 13 residues. This sample comprised unstimulated CD8+ T cells sorted from spleen or lymph node cells, obtained before intestinal transplant. The chain recombines TRBV10-3 with TRBJ1-1, with D tentatively TRBD1 (6 bases). The TCR was taken from a human donor who received an intestinal transplant. The CDR3 spells CAISEHRGGEAFF. The CDR3 nucleotides read TGTGCCATCAGTGAGCACCGAGGGGGTGAAGCTTTCTTT.